A single sample is the source of the 5 T cell receptor beta chains below, sequenced in a study of T-cell memory formation after mild COVID-19. TCRdb redid the calling of the 5' RACE reads with MiXCR, one entry per CDR3 protein. The table has 450,000 to 650,000 distinct CDR3 sequences, roughly a fifth seen once. The specimen sequenced was PBMCs or a T cell subset sorted from them (not recorded which). These receptors all stem from an adult woman who had mild COVID-19 (a few samples of this study predate the infection). Cell type and time point are not known.

The chain couples TRBV7-2 to TRBJ2-1, with 14 bases matching TRBD2. J gave up 8 bases and V 7 bases, and 7 bases lay outside the gene matches. This CDR3 has 15 amino acids. From germline, CDR1 is SGHTA and CDR2 FQGNSA. CDR3 sequence: CASTLTSGGAYEQFF. DNA for the CDR3: TGTGCCAGCACCCTGACTAGCGGGGGGGCTTATGAGCAGTTCTTC.

This clonotype was detected a few times. The V gene is TRBV7-8, the J gene TRBJ1-6, with D perhaps matching TRBD1 (5 bases). V lost 5 bases and J lost 8, with 13 bases in between. Germline V gene sequence: CDR1 SGHVS, CDR2 FQNEAQ. This CDR3 region has 14 residues. For the CDR3, the DNA is TGTGCCAGCAGCCCGACAGAAGCCGATTCACCCCTCCACTTT. This translates into CASSPTEADSPLHF.

J is TRBJ2-7 and V is TRBV12-3 or TRBV12-4; no firm D call. V lost 5 bases, J lost 4 bases, and 12 bases lay in between. The length of the CDR3 is 13 residues. The CDR3 region is CASSPHLRYEQYF. The CDR3 coding sequence is TGTGCCAGCAGTCCACACCTTAGGTACGAGCAGTACTTC.

This rearrangement joins TRBV29-1 to TRBJ2-1; TRBD2 is a possible D gene (6 bases). This CDR3 comprises 12 residues. Germline lookup yields CDR1 SQVTM and CDR2 ANQGSEA. The CDR3 loop is CSGGLALNEQFF. CDR3 DNA sequence: TGCAGTGGAGGTCTAGCGCTCAATGAGCAGTTCTTC.

In this sample, this clonotype turned up many times. The chain uses TRBV5-1 and TRBJ1-1; 7 nucleotides agree with TRBD1. This CDR3 comprises 14 residues. From germline, CDR1 is SGHRS and CDR2 YFSETQ. The trim removed 4 bases at V and 2 bases at J, leaving 5 bases unmatched. The CDR3 is CASSKGQVNTEAFF. The CDR3 nucleotides read TGCGCCAGCAGCAAAGGACAGGTTAACACTGAAGCTTTCTTT. Drawing the rest from reference TRBV5-1 and TRBJ1-1, the complete variable domain is KAGVTQTPRYLIKTRGQQVTLSCSPISGHRSVSWYQQTPGQGLQFLFEYFSETQRNKGNFPGRFSGRQFSNSRSEMNVSTLELGDSALYLCASSKGQVNTEAFFGQGTRLTVV.